These 14 T cell receptor beta chains share one sample of origin, sequenced in a study of CD8+ T cells in alopecia areata. Investigators isolated RNA and reverse transcribed it into cDNA to act as the sequencing template. Produced via immunoSEQ multiplex PCR; TCRdb's table is partial and in-frame only. The sample consists of 110,000 to 150,000 clones, approximately 60% of them appearing once. The sample consisted of CD8+ T cells sorted from blood. Source of these receptors: a human donor in good health.

This clone was counted once. The chain uses TRBV5-6 and TRBJ1-1; the match to TRBD1 covers 11 bases. Per germline, CDR1 SGHDT and CDR2 YYEEEE. Trimming took 3 bases from V and 5 from J; bases not matched to a gene: 12. The CDR3 has 17 amino acids. In nucleotides, the CDR3 is TGTGCCAGCAGCTCGAATCATGGACAGGGGGCGGGAACTGAAGCTTTCTTT. It translates to CASSSNHGQGAGTEAFF.

The genes are TRBV7-2 and TRBJ2-7; 9 positions match TRBD2. Unmatched junction bases numbered 3, after V lost 0 bases and J lost 6 bases. Germline CDR1 SGHTA, CDR2 FQGNSA. The CDR3 contains 14 residues. DNA for the CDR3: TGTGCCAGCAGCTTAGCCCTAGCGGGACTCGAGCAGTACTTC. Protein sequence: CASSLALAGLEQYF.

For the CDR3, the DNA is TGCGCCAGCAGCTTTAGGGACAGGGTTAATGATGAGCAGTTCTTC. It encodes CASSFRDRVNDEQFF. V gene TRBV5-1 combines with J gene TRBJ2-1, with TRBD1 matching 9 bases. The CDR3 length is 15 residues. Germline CDR1 is SGHRS and CDR2 is YFSETQ. Trimming at V came to 2 bases and at J to 8 bases, leaving 8 bases not matched to a gene.

V is TRBV4-1 and J is TRBJ2-1; D possibly uses TRBD1 or TRBD2 (5 bases each). The CDR3 length is 15 residues. V gave up 1 base and J gave up 4 bases, with 11 bases separating them. The germline CDR1 and CDR2 sequences are MGHRA and YSYEKL. The CDR3 coding sequence is TGCGCCAGCAGCCAAGGGGGGAGTGAATACAATGAGCAGTTCTTC. Its protein is CASSQGGSEYNEQFF.

This clone was counted a few times. V usage is TRBV5-6 and J usage is TRBJ2-1; D uncertain. V dropped 4 bases and J dropped 4 bases, with 15 bases sitting between them. CDR3 length: 15 amino acids. Germline V gene lookup returns CDR1 SGHDT and CDR2 YYEEEE. The CDR3 sequence: CASSLGPSRYNEQFF. The CDR3 DNA reads as TGTGCCAGCAGCCTAGGACCGTCTCGGTACAATGAGCAGTTCTTC.

The rearrangement joins TRBV10-3 to TRBJ2-2; unclear D gene. Trimming shortened V by 5 bases and J by 5 bases, and 15 bases separated the two germline ends. Germline CDR1 ENHRY, CDR2 SYGVKD. The CDR3 contains 15 residues. The chain's CDR3 is CAISTDPPNTGELFF. CDR3 in DNA: TGTGCCATCAGTACCGACCCCCCTAATACCGGGGAGCTGTTTTTT.

The chain links TRBV9 to TRBJ2-7, with TRBD2 identical over 7 bases. The V gene end was trimmed by 0 bases and the J gene end by 4 bases; junction bases not matched to a gene: 4. Per the germline V gene, CDR1 is SGDLS and CDR2 is YYNGEE. CDR3 length equals 14 residues. The chain's CDR3 is CASSVGGTTYEQYF. DNA for the CDR3: TGTGCCAGCAGCGTAGGTGGGACTACATACGAGCAGTACTTC.

The genes are TRBV9 and TRBJ2-2; possible D gene TRBD2, 6 bases. The ends were cut back, 0 bases at V and 0 bases at J, with 9 bases in the middle. This CDR3 region has 16 residues. Germline V gene data show CDR1 as SGDLS and CDR2 as YYNGEE. As DNA, the CDR3 is TGTGCCAGCAGCGTAGTTACGGGGGCGAACACCGGGGAGCTGTTTTTT. Protein sequence: CASSVVTGANTGELFF.

The DNA for the CDR3 is TGTGCCACCAGCCCGAGCGGATTTTCTGGAAACACCATATATTTT. Protein: CATSPSGFSGNTIYF. The chain couples TRBV15 to TRBJ1-3; D uncertain. CDR3 length: 15 amino acids. The V and J ends lost 5 bases and 1 base respectively, with 12 bases between them. Per the germline V gene, CDR1 is LNHNV and CDR2 is YYDKDF (reference sequence). The whole variable domain, remainder taken from reference TRBV15 and TRBJ1-3, is DAMVIQNPRYQVTQFGKPVTLSCSQTLNHNVMYWYQQKSSQAPKLLFHYYDKDFNNEADTPDNFQSRRPNTSFCFLDIRSPGLGDTAMYLCATSPSGFSGNTIYFGEGSWLTVV.

This chain connects TRBV7-2 to TRBJ2-5; 8 positions match TRBD2. CDR1 is SGHTA and CDR2 is FQGNSA in the germline V gene. The CDR3 length is 19 residues. Trimming cost V 1 base and J 0 bases; bases outside gene matches: 13. The CDR3 sequence: CASSLGAGAPKQYQETQYF. In nucleotides, the CDR3 is TGTGCCAGCAGCTTAGGAGCGGGAGCCCCCAAACAGTACCAAGAGACCCAGTACTTC.

With respect to this clone: Within the sample, other DNA sequences also encode this same CDR3. CDR3 sequence: CSVDGNTGELFF. The CDR3 DNA sequence: TGCAGCGTTGATGGAAACACCGGGGAGCTGTTTTTT. V usage is TRBV29-1 and J usage is TRBJ2-2; no reliable D call. CDR1 SQVTM and CDR2 ANQGSEA come from the germline V gene. CDR3 length: 12 amino acids. V gave up 3 bases and J gave up 2 bases, with 4 bases separating them.

This chain links TRBV6-1 with TRBJ2-6; no firm D call. Per the germline V gene, CDR1 is MNHNS and CDR2 is SASEGT. Trimming took off 7 bases at V and 4 bases at J, with 5 bases between the two ends. The CDR3 has 12 amino acids. The CDR3 reads CASNQGANVLTF. CDR3 sequence (DNA): TGTGCCAGCAACCAGGGGGCCAACGTCCTGACTTTC.

On this clone itself: Other DNA sequences in this sample translate to the same CDR3. This chain connects TRBV27 to TRBJ2-7; 12 bases are a match to TRBD2. This CDR3 is 15 amino acids long. J gave up 1 base and V 5 bases, and 3 bases lay outside the gene matches. Germline values: CDR1 MNHEY, CDR2 SMNVEV (reference sequence). The CDR3 is CASSPGTSGSYEQYF. DNA of the CDR3: TGTGCCAGCAGTCCTGGGACTAGCGGGTCCTACGAGCAGTACTTC.

The V and J genes are TRBV6-6 and TRBJ2-1, with 9 bases fitting TRBD2. V lost 5 bases and J lost 9; bases outside the gene matches: 5. The length of the CDR3 is 13 residues. Germline assignment: CDR1 MNHNY and CDR2 SVGAGI (reference sequence). In DNA form, the CDR3 reads TGTGCCAGCAGTCCTCTAGCGGGACCTGAGCAGTTCTTC. Amino acid sequence: CASSPLAGPEQFF.